One sample yielded the 24 T cell receptor beta chains listed below, sequenced in a study of cytomegalovirus exposure and HLA in healthy donors. This PCR relied on a set of 60 Vbeta primers and 13 Jbeta primers. Profiled with immunoSEQ multiplex PCR; TCRdb holds only in-frame clones, not every one. There are under 150,000 clones in the sample; about 80% occur only once, and 3% to 4% lies in the top ten. Material for sequencing was PBMCs. The receptors shown here come from a woman aged 40 to 55 in good health and CMV-seronegative.

J is TRBJ2-3 and V is TRBV5-1, with D perhaps matching TRBD1 (5 bases). The V gene lost 2 bases and the J gene lost 1 base, with 11 bases spanning the gap. The CDR3 spans 15 residues. Germline V gene data show CDR1 as SGHRS and CDR2 as YFSETQ. The CDR3 coding sequence is TGCGCCAGCAGCTTTGGGGCGGCCGGCACAGATACGCAGTATTTT. It encodes CASSFGAAGTDTQYF.

The gene calls are TRBV27 and TRBJ1-1; D gene unclear. The CDR3 sequence is 14 residues long. Trimming took 6 bases from V and 1 from J, leaving 12 bases between them. Germline loops: CDR1 MNHEY, CDR2 SMNVEV (reference sequence). CDR3: CASSLTVPNTEAFF. CDR3 sequence (DNA): TGTGCCAGCAGCCTCACAGTACCGAACACTGAAGCTTTCTTT.

This sequence joins TRBV28 and TRBJ2-2; 9 nucleotides line up with TRBD1. The germline V gene encodes CDR1 MDHEN and CDR2 SYDVKM. Trimming at V came to 4 bases and at J to 6 bases, leaving 9 bases not matched to a gene. The CDR3 is 16 amino acids. For the CDR3, the DNA is TGTGCCAGCAGTTGGACAGGGGTAAATGAGGCCGGGGAGCTGTTTTTT. Encoded protein: CASSWTGVNEAGELFF. Together with reference TRBV28 and TRBJ2-2, the CDR3 gives the full variable domain: DVKVTQSSRYLVKRTGEKVFLECVQDMDHENMFWYRQDPGLGLRLIYFSYDVKMKEKGDIPEGYSVSREKKERFSLILESASTNQTSMYLCASSWTGVNEAGELFFGEGSRLTVL.

The chain uses TRBV7-2 and TRBJ2-7, with 9 bases fitting TRBD1. The germline V gene has CDR1 SGHTA and CDR2 FQGNSA. V lost 4 bases, J lost 1 base, and 2 bases stayed unmatched. The CDR3 consists of 14 residues. CDR3 in DNA: TGTGCCAGCAGCTCAGACAGGGGGTCCTACGAGCAGTACTTC. This encodes CASSSDRGSYEQYF.

The chain couples TRBV28 to TRBJ2-7, with a weak D call TRBD1 (5 bases). CDR1 is MDHEN, CDR2 SYDVKM, per germline. V dropped 3 bases and J dropped 2 bases, with 5 bases sitting between them. CDR3 length: 12 residues. The CDR3 DNA reads as TGTGCCAGCAGTTTGGACACCTACGAGCAGTACTTC. This gives the protein CASSLDTYEQYF. Full variable domain (rest looked up from reference TRBV28 and TRBJ2-7): DVKVTQSSRYLVKRTGEKVFLECVQDMDHENMFWYRQDPGLGLRLIYFSYDVKMKEKGDIPEGYSVSREKKERFSLILESASTNQTSMYLCASSLDTYEQYFGPGTRLTVT.

V and J are TRBV4-3 and TRBJ2-2, with D hard to call. Per germline, CDR1 LGHNA and CDR2 YSLEER. Trimming removed 4 bases from V and 1 base from J, with 16 bases in between. The CDR3 is 17 residues long. CDR3 sequence reads: CASSPLHGGVNTGELFF. The CDR3, as DNA: TGCGCCAGCAGCCCGCTGCACGGTGGAGTGAACACCGGGGAGCTGTTTTTT.

This clone was observed at least ten times. The gene calls are TRBV18 and TRBJ1-5; 10 nucleotides agree with TRBD1. The CDR3 has 15 residues. The V segment lost 3 bases and the J segment 6 bases; nucleotides outside the gene matches: 5. Germline values: CDR1 KGHSH, CDR2 LQKENI. The CDR3 loop reads CASSPTTGGGQPQHF. The CDR3 nucleotides are TGTGCCAGCTCACCTACGACAGGGGGCGGTCAGCCCCAGCATTTT.

A few counts support this clone. V gene TRBV5-1 combines with J gene TRBJ1-4; 7 bases line up with TRBD1. In germline, CDR1 is SGHRS, CDR2 YFSETQ. The CDR3 loop spans 16 amino acids. J gave up 0 bases and V 4 bases, and 6 bases lay outside the gene matches. In DNA form, the CDR3 reads TGCGCCAGCAGCCTGGGACAGCCCTCAACTAATGAAAAACTGTTTTTT. This translates into CASSLGQPSTNEKLFF.

This chain connects TRBV29-1 to TRBJ2-7; 7 bases agree with TRBD1. The germline V gene has CDR1 SQVTM and CDR2 ANQGSEA. The ends lost 1 base at V and 0 bases at J; junction bases unmatched: 3. This CDR3 has 14 amino acids. CDR3 DNA sequence: TGCAGCGTTGAAGGAGACAGGGCCTCCTACGAGCAGTACTTC. Its translation: CSVEGDRASYEQYF.

The V call is TRBV19, the J call TRBJ1-2; maybe TRBD1 (6 bases). Germline V gives CDR1 LNHDA, CDR2 SQIVND (reference sequence). CDR3 length: 14 residues. V was pared by 5 bases and J by 4 bases, with 14 bases between. The chain's CDR3 is CASSGQSRGYGYTF. The CDR3 bases are TGTGCCAGTAGTGGACAGTCCAGAGGCTATGGCTACACCTTC.

The chain joins TRBV19 to TRBJ2-7; 7 nucleotides match TRBD2. J was trimmed by 0 bases and V by 4 bases; bases with no gene match: 9. Germline V gene data show CDR1 as LNHDA and CDR2 as SQIVND (reference sequence). CDR3 size: 16 residues. CDR3 coding DNA: TGTGCCAGTAGTAGCGGGTGGGGAGGGAACTCCTACGAGCAGTACTTC. Translated, it gives CASSSGWGGNSYEQYF.

This clone has only a few counts. V is TRBV7-9 and J is TRBJ2-1; TRBD2 matches at 15 bases. Germline loops: CDR1 SEHNR, CDR2 FQNEAQ (reference sequence). V lost 6 bases to trimming and J lost 8 bases; unmatched junction nucleotides: 11. The CDR3 spans 17 residues. The CDR3 nucleotides are TGTGCCAGCAGTCGGCGGGGAGGACTAGCGGGAGGGGATGAGCAGTTCTTC. Its protein is CASSRRGGLAGGDEQFF.

This chain connects TRBV27 to TRBJ2-1, with 11 positions matching TRBD2. Losses at the gene ends were 6 bases for V and 4 bases for J; bases not matched to a gene: 5. The CDR3 runs 15 residues. Germline CDR1 reads MNHEY; CDR2 reads SMNVEV (reference sequence). Here the CDR3 DNA reads TGTGCCAGCAGGGGACTAGCGGCCGGGTACAATGAGCAGTTCTTC. Translating gives CASRGLAAGYNEQFF.

The rearrangement joins TRBV10-3 to TRBJ2-3; D is uncertain. Germline V gene sequence: CDR1 ENHRY, CDR2 SYGVKD. Between the trimmed V and J ends, which lost 4 bases and 6 bases, there was a span of 8 bases. The CDR3 is made up of 12 amino acids. Here the CDR3 reads CAISVSQDTQYF. CDR3 sequence (DNA): TGTGCCATCAGTGTTTCACAGGATACGCAGTATTTT.

The chain couples TRBV15 to TRBJ2-1; D gene uncertain. V lost 3 bases to trimming and J lost 9 bases, with 18 bases between them. Per the germline V gene, CDR1 is LNHNV and CDR2 is YYDKDF (reference sequence). The CDR3 contains 15 residues. CDR3 in amino acids: CATSREYLSNPEQFF. The CDR3, as DNA: TGTGCCACCAGCAGGGAGTATTTGTCCAACCCTGAGCAGTTCTTC.

The chain carries TRBV4-1 and TRBJ1-6; no reliable D call. Germline CDR1 is MGHRA and CDR2 is YSYEKL. The V end lost 1 base, the J end lost 6 bases, and 10 bases lay between the germline ends. The CDR3 has 15 amino acids. CDR3 protein: CASSQGRQANSPLHF. The CDR3 nucleotides are TGCGCCAGCAGCCAAGGACGCCAGGCTAATTCACCCCTCCACTTT.

The chain has TRBV19 and TRBJ1-2, with a tentative D call TRBD1 (5 bases). Germline CDR1 is LNHDA and CDR2 is SQIVND (reference sequence). The CDR3 sequence is 14 residues long. With 3 bases removed from V and 2 bases from J, the gap between germline ends came to 10 bases. The CDR3 bases are TGTGCCAGTAGTATGGGACTGATGAACTATGGCTACACCTTC. Translating gives CASSMGLMNYGYTF.

This chain links TRBV5-1 with TRBJ1-1; possibly TRBD1 for D (5 bases). The germline V gene encodes CDR1 SGHRS and CDR2 YFSETQ. Trimming took 4 bases from V and 3 from J, leaving 10 bases between them. The CDR3 runs 13 residues. The CDR3 here is CASSPIGDTEAFF. DNA of the CDR3: TGCGCCAGCAGCCCGATAGGGGACACTGAAGCTTTCTTT.

This clone was found a few times. The chain has TRBV5-4 and TRBJ1-2; D call uncertain. Trimming removed 2 bases at V and 4 bases at J, with 6 bases between. Germline CDR1 SGHNT, CDR2 YYREEE (reference sequence). The CDR3 length is 12 residues. The CDR3 region has the DNA TGTGCCAGCAGCTTCCCAGGCTATGGCTACACCTTC. It is translated as CASSFPGYGYTF.

The gene calls are TRBV11-1 and TRBJ2-3; 14 bases line up with TRBD2. J was trimmed by 1 base and V by 6 bases; bases with no gene match: 12. This CDR3 has 19 amino acids. The V gene's germline CDR1 is SGHAT and CDR2 FQDESV (reference sequence). CDR3 residues: CASRTGTSGRGGGTDTQYF. Here the CDR3 DNA reads TGTGCCAGCAGAACCGGGACTAGCGGGAGAGGGGGCGGCACAGATACGCAGTATTTT.

This chain uses TRBV6-1 with TRBJ1-5; D possibly corresponds to TRBD1 (5 bases). With 2 bases removed from V and 2 bases from J, the gap between germline ends came to 13 bases. Germline V lookup: CDR1 MNHNS, CDR2 SASEGT. CDR3 length: 16 residues. The chain's CDR3 is CASSEPWGVGNQPQHF. The CDR3 bases are TGTGCCAGCAGTGAACCTTGGGGGGTAGGCAATCAGCCCCAGCATTTT.

The chain couples TRBV28 to TRBJ2-5; 11 positions agree with TRBD2. J lost 5 bases, V lost 2 bases, and 16 bases had no gene match. The germline CDR1 and CDR2 sequences are MDHEN and SYDVKM. The length of the CDR3 is 19 residues. CDR3 coding DNA: TGTGCCAGCAGTTTACTCTACGGGCTAGCGGGAGGCCGGGGGGAGACCCAGTACTTC. Protein sequence: CASSLLYGLAGGRGETQYF.

This chain connects TRBV7-3 to TRBJ2-3; no firm D call. Germline CDR1 reads SGHTA; CDR2 reads FQGTGA. V was pared by 3 bases and J by 1 base, with 5 bases between. The length of the CDR3 is 13 residues. The CDR3 protein is CASSFGGTDTQYF. CDR3 nucleotide sequence: TGTGCCAGCAGCTTCGGAGGCACAGATACGCAGTATTTT.

The genes are TRBV5-1 and TRBJ2-1; 8 bases fit TRBD1. Trimming cost V 1 base and J 9 bases; bases outside gene matches: 6. CDR1 is SGHRS, CDR2 YFSETQ, per germline. This CDR3 has 14 amino acids. CDR3 bases: TGCGCCAGCAGCTTGCGGGGGACAGGCTTTGAGCAGTTCTTC. The encoded protein is CASSLRGTGFEQFF.